This T cell receptor (beta chain) was sequenced for a study of blood T cell repertoires in COVID-19. Method: immunoSEQ multiplex PCR; TCRdb's copy keeps in-frame clones and lacks some. The sample yields more than 90,000 clones, about 90% seen once. The germline CDR1 and CDR2 sequences are SGHRS and YFSETQ. V dropped 2 bases and J dropped 1 base, with 15 bases sitting between them. The CDR3 loop spans 16 amino acids. Sequencing was done on a sample of peripheral blood. The clonotype comes from a man in his 70s who had recovered from COVID-19. This chain joins TRBV5-1 and TRBJ1-2; D is ambiguous. The CDR3: CASSFLDSRLNYGYTF. In DNA form, the CDR3 reads TGCGCCAGCAGCTTCTTAGACTCTAGGCTTAACTATGGCTACACCTTC.